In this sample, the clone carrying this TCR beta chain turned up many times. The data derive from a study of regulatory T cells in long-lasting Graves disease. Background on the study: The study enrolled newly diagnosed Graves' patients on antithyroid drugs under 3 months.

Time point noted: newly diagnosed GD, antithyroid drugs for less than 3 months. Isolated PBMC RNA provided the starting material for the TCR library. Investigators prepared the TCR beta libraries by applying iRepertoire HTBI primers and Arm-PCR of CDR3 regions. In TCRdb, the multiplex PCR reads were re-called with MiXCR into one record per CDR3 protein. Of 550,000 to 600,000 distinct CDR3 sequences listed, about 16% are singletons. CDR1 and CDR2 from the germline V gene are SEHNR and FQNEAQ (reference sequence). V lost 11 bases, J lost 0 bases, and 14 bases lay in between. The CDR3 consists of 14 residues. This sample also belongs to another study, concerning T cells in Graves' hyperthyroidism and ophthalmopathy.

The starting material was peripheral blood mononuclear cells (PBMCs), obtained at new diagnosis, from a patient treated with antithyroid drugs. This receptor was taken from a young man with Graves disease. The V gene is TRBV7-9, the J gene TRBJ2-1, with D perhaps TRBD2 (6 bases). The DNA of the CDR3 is TGTGCCGGTGGCGGGGTACTCTCCTACAATGAGCAGTTCTTC. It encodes CAGGGVLSYNEQFF.